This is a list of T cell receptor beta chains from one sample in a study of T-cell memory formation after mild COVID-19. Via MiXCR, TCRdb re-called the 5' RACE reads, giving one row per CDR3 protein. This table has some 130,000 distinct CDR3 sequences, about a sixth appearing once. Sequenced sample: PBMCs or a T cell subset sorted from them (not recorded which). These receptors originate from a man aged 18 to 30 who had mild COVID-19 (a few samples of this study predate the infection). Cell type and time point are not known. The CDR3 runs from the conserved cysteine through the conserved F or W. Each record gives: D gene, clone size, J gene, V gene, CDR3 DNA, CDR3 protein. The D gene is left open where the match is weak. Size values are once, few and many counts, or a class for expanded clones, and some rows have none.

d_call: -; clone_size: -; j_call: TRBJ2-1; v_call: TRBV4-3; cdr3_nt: TGCGCCAGCAGCAAAAGGAGGAGGGCAGCGGGCAGCTCCTACAATGAGCAGTTCTTC; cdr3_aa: CASSKRRRAAGSSYNEQFF
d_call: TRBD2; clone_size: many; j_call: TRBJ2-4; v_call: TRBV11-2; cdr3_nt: TGTGCCAGCAGCGAAAATAGCGGGGGGGTCGGCATTCAGTACTTC; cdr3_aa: CASSENSGGVGIQYF
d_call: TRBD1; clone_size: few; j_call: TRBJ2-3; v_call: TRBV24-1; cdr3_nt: TGTGCCACCAGAGCCACAGGGGGCACACTCAATACGCAGTATTTT; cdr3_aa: CATRATGGTLNTQYF
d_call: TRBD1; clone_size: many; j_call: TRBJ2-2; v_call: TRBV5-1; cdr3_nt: TGCGCCAGCAGCCCTGGACAGGGCGACACCGGGGAGCTGTTTTTT; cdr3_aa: CASSPGQGDTGELFF
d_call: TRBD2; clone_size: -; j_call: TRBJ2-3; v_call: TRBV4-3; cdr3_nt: TGCGCCAGCAGCCAAGTTTTGAAGCGGGGTAGCACAGATACGCAGTATTTT; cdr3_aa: CASSQVLKRGSTDTQYF
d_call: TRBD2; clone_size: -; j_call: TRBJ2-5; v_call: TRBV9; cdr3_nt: TGTGCCAGCAGCCTCTCGGCGGGGGTAGCGGGGGTCCTAGAGACCCAGTACTTC; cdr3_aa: CASSLSAGVAGVLETQYF
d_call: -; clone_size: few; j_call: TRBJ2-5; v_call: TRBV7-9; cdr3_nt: TGTGCCAGCAGCCATAGGGGGTTCCAAGAGACCCAGTACTTC; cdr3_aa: CASSHRGFQETQYF
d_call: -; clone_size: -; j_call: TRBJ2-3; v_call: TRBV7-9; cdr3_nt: TGTGCCAGCAGCTCCGGGGCGACAGGACACTATACGCAGTATTTT; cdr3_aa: CASSSGATGHYTQYF
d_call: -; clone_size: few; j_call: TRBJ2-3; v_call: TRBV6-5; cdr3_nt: TGTGCCAGCAGTTACGGCGGGGTAGGGAGCACAGATACGCAGTATTTT; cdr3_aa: CASSYGGVGSTDTQYF
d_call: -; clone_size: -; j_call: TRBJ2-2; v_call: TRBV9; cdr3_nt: TGTGCCAGCAGCGTAGGTCCTGGGACCGGGGAGCTGTTTTTT; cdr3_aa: CASSVGPGTGELFF
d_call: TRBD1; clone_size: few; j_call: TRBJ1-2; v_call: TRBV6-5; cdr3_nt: TGTGCCAGCAGTTACGGACAGGTCTATGGCTACACCTTC; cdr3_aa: CASSYGQVYGYTF
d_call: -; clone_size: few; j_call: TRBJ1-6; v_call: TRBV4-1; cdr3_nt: TGCGCCAGCAACCAGGGGTCCCATAATTCACCCCTCCACTTT; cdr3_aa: CASNQGSHNSPLHF
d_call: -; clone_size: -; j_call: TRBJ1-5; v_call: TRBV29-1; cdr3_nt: TGCAGCGCCCGGGACTTCGATCAGCCCCAGCATTTT; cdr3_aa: CSARDFDQPQHF
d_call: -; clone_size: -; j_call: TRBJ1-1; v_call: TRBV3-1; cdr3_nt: TGTGCCAGCAGCCAGGCGGGGGGGCCGAACACTGAAGCTTTCTTT; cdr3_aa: CASSQAGGPNTEAFF
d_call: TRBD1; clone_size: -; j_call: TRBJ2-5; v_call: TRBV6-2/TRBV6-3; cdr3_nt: TGTGCCAGCAGTGTGGACAGGGGAGAGACCCAGTACTTC; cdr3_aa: CASSVDRGETQYF
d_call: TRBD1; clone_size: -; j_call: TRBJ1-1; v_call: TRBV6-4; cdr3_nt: TGTGCCAGCAGGACCCAGGACAGGCAGGGGAACACTGAAGCTTTCTTT; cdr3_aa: CASRTQDRQGNTEAFF
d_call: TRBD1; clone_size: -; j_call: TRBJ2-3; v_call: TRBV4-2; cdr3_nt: TGTGCCAGCAGCCAAGATTTAGTGACAGGGGCCTCCACAGATACGCAGTATTTT; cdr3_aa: CASSQDLVTGASTDTQYF
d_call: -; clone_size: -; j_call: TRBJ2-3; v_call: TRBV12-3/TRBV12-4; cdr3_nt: TGTGCCAGCAGTCCATCCCAGACAGCTAGCACAGATACGCAGTATTTT; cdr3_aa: CASSPSQTASTDTQYF
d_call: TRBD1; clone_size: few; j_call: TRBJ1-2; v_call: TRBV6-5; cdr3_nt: TGTGCCAGCAGTAACCGACAGGGAACTATCTATGGCTACACCTTC; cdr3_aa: CASSNRQGTIYGYTF
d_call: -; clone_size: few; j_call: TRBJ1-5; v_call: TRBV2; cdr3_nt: TGTGCCAGCAGCGGATCCGGGCTATTTGGCAATCAGCCCCAGCATTTT; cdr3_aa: CASSGSGLFGNQPQHF
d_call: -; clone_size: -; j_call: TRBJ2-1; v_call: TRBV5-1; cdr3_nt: TGCGCCAGCAGCTTTGTACTCAATGAGCAGTTCTTC; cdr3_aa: CASSFVLNEQFF
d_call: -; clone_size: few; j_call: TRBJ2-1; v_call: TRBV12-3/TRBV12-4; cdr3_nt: TGTGCCAGCGAACGCGGGCAGGGTGCTTACAATGAGCAGTTCTTC; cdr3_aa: CASERGQGAYNEQFF
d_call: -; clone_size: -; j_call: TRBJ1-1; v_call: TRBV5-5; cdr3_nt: TGTGCCAGCAGCTTGCTGTCGGCGAACACTGAAGCTTTCTTT; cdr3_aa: CASSLLSANTEAFF
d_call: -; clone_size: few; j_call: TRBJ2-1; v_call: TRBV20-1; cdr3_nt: TGCAGTGCTACCCGACAGTACAATGAGCAGTTCTTC; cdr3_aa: CSATRQYNEQFF
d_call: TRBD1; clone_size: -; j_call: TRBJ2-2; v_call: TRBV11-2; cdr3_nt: TGTGCCAGCAGCGCGGACAGGGCCTACACCGGGGAGCTGTTTTTT; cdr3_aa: CASSADRAYTGELFF
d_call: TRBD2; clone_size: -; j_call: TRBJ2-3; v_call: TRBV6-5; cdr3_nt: TGTGCCAGCAGTTACAGGCTACTAGCGGGGGGGACAGATACGCAGTATTTT; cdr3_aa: CASSYRLLAGGTDTQYF
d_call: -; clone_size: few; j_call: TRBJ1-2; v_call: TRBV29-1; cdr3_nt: TGCAGCGTTCGTCCCAGCAGCTATGGCTACACCTTC; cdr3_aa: CSVRPSSYGYTF
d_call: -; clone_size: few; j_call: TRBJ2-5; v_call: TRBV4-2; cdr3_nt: TGTGCCAGCAGCCAAGATCCCGAGCACGAGACCCAGTACTTC; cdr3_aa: CASSQDPEHETQYF
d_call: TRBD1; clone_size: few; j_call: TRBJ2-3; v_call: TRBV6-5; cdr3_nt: TGTGCCAGCAGTGAGACAGGGGGCGGCACAGATACGCAGTATTTT; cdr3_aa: CASSETGGGTDTQYF
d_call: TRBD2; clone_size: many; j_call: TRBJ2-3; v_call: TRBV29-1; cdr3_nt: TGCAGCGCAAGACTAGCGGGCACAGATACGCAGTATTTT; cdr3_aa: CSARLAGTDTQYF
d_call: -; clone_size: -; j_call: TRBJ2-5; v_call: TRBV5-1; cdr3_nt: TGCGCCAGCAGCTTTATCGGGGCCCTGGAGACCCAGTACTTC; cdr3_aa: CASSFIGALETQYF
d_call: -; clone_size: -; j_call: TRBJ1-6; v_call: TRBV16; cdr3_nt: TGTGCCAGCAAGCCGTCCTATAATTCACCCCTCCACTTT; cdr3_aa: CASKPSYNSPLHF
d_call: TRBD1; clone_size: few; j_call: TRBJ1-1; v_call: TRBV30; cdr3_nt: TGTGCCTGGAGTGGTGACAGGGGTGGAGACACTGAAGCTTTCTTT; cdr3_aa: CAWSGDRGGDTEAFF
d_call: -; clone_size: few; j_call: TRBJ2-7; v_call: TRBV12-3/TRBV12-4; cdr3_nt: TGTGCCAGCAGTCTGACAGCCGAGCAGTACTTC; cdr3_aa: CASSLTAEQYF
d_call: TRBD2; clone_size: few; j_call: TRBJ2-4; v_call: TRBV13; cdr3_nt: TGTGCCAGCAGCCCGGGGGGGCGTCGGATAGCCAAAAACATTCAGTACTTC; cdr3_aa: CASSPGGRRIAKNIQYF
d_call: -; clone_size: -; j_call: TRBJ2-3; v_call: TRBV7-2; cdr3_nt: TGTGCCAGCAGCGCCGGGCCCCGGGATACGCAGTATTTT; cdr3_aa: CASSAGPRDTQYF
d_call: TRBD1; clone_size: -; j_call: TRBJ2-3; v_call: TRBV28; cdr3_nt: TGTGCCAGCAGCCTACAGGGGACACGAGATACGCAGTATTTT; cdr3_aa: CASSLQGTRDTQYF
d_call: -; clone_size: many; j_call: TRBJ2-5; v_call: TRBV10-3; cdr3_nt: TGTGCCATCAGTGAGTCGGGGCACCACTTAGAGACCCAGTACTTC; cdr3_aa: CAISESGHHLETQYF
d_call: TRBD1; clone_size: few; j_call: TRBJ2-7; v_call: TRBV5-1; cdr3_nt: TGCGCCAGCAGCGCAATCGACAGGGACGAGCAGTACTTC; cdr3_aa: CASSAIDRDEQYF
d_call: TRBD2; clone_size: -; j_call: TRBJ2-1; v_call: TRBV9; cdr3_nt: TGTGCCAGCAGCTTCCGACTAGCCAGTGAGCAGTTCTTC; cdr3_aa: CASSFRLASEQFF
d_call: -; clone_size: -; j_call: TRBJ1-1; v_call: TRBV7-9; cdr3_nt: TGTGCCAGCAGCTTGGGGGAGGCTAGAGAAGCTTTCTTT; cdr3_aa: CASSLGEAREAFF
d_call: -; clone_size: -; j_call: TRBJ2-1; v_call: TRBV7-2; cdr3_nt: TGTGCCAGCAGCCCTCATATGGTGGCAGGGGGAGGAGATGGGGAGTTCTTC; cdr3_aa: CASSPHMVAGGGDGEFF
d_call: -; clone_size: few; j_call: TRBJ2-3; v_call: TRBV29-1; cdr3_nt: TGCAGCGTTACTCAAGGGGGGGATACGCAGTATTTT; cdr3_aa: CSVTQGGDTQYF
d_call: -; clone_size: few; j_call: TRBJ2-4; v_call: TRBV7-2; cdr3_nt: TGTGCCAGCAGCTTAAGAAACATTCAGTACTTC; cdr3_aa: CASSLRNIQYF
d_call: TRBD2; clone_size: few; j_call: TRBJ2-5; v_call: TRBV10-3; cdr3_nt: TGTGCCATTTCTGGCGGGCTAGCGGGGGAGGCAGAGACCCAGTACTTC; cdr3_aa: CAISGGLAGEAETQYF
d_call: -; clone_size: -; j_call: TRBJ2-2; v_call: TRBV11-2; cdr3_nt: TGTGCCAGCAGCTCCGGTATCTCCGGGGAGCTGTTTTTT; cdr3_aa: CASSSGISGELFF
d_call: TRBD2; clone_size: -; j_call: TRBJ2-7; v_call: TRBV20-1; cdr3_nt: TGCAGTGCTAGAGAAATAGCGGGGGGGCCGGTTTACGAGCAGTACTTC; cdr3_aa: CSAREIAGGPVYEQYF
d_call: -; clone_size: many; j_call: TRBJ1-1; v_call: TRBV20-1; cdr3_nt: TGCAGTGCTAGCTCCTCGGGCCGGAACACTGAAGCTTTCTTT; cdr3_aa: CSASSSGRNTEAFF
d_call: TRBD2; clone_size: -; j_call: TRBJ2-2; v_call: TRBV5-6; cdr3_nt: TGTGCCAGCAGCTTTTATGCTAGCGGGGGTCTTAACACCGGGGAGCTGTTTTTT; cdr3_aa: CASSFYASGGLNTGELFF